This T cell receptor (beta chain) was obtained from a study of PD-L1 blockade in urothelial cancer (dated by TCRdb to 2017 to 2019). As for the study more broadly: Every patient began therapy around 2014 and was given atezolizumab 1,200 mg intravenously every 3 weeks. About 90% of the roughly 29 patients were identified as males with urothelial cancer of bladder origin, and a prior smoking history was reported by 18 of 29 patients. An ECOG performance status of 0 or 1 was recorded for the patients, and 0 to 3 prior chemotherapy regimens had been received by the patients. Blood samples were analyzed 3 weeks after the start of treatment (second dose) and 6 weeks after the start of treatment. Blood samples gave a median of around 140,000 T cells and approximately 85,000 unique TCRs, with a median clonality of roughly 0.08. The study was an exploratory multi-omic analysis of somatic, immune and clinical correlates of response to PD-L1 blockade with atezolizumab in urothelial cancer. Pretreatment tumor samples, along with matched peripheral blood serially collected before and after atezolizumab treatment, were subjected to TCR sequencing. Durable clinical benefit meant progression-free survival longer than 6 months, and TCR features were also tested against progression-free and overall survival. In the same patients, whole exome sequencing and RNA sequencing of pretreatment tumors were performed in addition to TCR sequencing. Durable clinical benefit was achieved by nine patients but not by the remaining 20. Pretreatment blood TCR-seq was available for about 27 patients, at least one posttreatment blood collection was obtained for approximately 24 patients, and tumor TCR-seq was available for approximately 24 patients. Study-wide conclusions, independent of this receptor: At 3 weeks after the start of treatment, tumor-associated TCR clones in peripheral blood had expanded more in patients with durable benefit (n ≈ 24, p = 0.022). Because of the small sample size (n ≈ 30) and the many exploratory analyses performed, the results are intended to be regarded as hypothesis-generating. A pretreatment peripheral blood TCR clonality below the median was linked to improved progression-free and overall survival.

The CDR3 contains 14 residues, cysteine and phenylalanine counted. Only the CDR3 portion is preserved as DNA: 42 bases, with reading frame beginning at the first base. After removal of 4 bases from V and 0 bases from J, the junction retains 2 bases not matched to a gene. Via the germline V gene, CDR1 is MNHEY and CDR2 SVGAGI. Synthetic TCR analog templates were spiked into each PCR so that absolute template abundance could be estimated from read counts. Using the immunoSEQ assay, TCRbeta CDR3 regions were amplified from genomic DNA with bias-controlled V and J gene primers. Sequencing of rearranged TCRbeta segments was done at approximately 20X coverage. In the authors' own workflow: Clustering was used to correct sequencing errors, and CDR3s were annotated against IMGT so that V, D and J genes could be assigned. Downstream analyses used only productive TCRbeta rearrangements and left out out-of-frame or stop-codon sequences. To compute clonality, Shannon entropy was normalized by the log of the number of unique productive sequences and then subtracted from one. Clones differing between time points or between blood and tumor were identified by Fisher's exact test with Benjamini-Hochberg correction at adjusted p below 0.01. Drawn from immuneACCESS, this table holds only the in-frame rearrangements with V and J called that TCRdb kept. Clones are partly lost; checked studies trace under half to an unresolved V gene and leave the rest unexplained. D and trimming come from the DNA, and the V and J calls and clone size come from that table. The sample yields 60,000 to 75,000 clones; 80% to 85% were counted once. Roughly 8.3% of the sample lies in the top ten.

In the paper's terms, the time point label means: pretreatment peripheral blood. A cohort of 25 to 30 patients with locally advanced or metastatic urothelial carcinoma, treated at Memorial Sloan Kettering on a trial protocol, was included. Peripheral blood mononuclear cells were collected pretreatment and during treatment, with between 1 and 8 total time points per patient. The Qiagen DNeasy Blood extraction kit was used to purify genomic DNA from total PBMCs and from tumor samples. PBMCs were collected pretreatment and during treatment, and were isolated and stored as previously described. Concerning this clone itself: Which antigen it targets is not known. No per-base quality is available; no much larger clone lies one base away.

The source material was PBMCs, sampled around atezolizumab (anti-PD-L1) treatment. Recombination linked TRBV6-5 to TRBJ2-7, with 8 middle bases fitting TRBD1. The receptor was isolated from a woman between 65 and 79 years old with urothelial cancer. CDR3 sequence: CASSSGQGSYEQYF. The DNA reads TGTGCCAGCAGTTCTGGACAGGGCTCCTACGAGCAGTACTTC.